Below, 3 T cell receptor beta chains from the same sample are listed, as sequenced in a study of blood T cell repertoires in COVID-19. The table came from immunoSEQ multiplex PCR; TCRdb's copy has only in-frame clones and leaves some out. The table has over 250,000 clones, 80% to 90% seen once. Sequences were obtained from peripheral blood. These receptor sequences come from a woman in her 70s with acute or convalescent COVID-19.

V and J are TRBV5-1 and TRBJ2-7; tentative D call: TRBD1 (6 bases). CDR1 and CDR2 from the germline V gene are SGHRS and YFSETQ. The CDR3 is made up of 15 amino acids. V was cut by 3 bases and J by 12 bases, with 25 bases left in between. CDR3 sequence: CASSCHRVPALMGYF. DNA for the CDR3: TGCGCCAGCAGCTGCCACAGGGTACCCGCCCTGATGGGGTACTTC.

This clone occurred once. The CDR3 nucleotides are TGTGCCGGCGGAAGGTGGGGGGAGAACACCGGGGAGCTGTTTTTT. Its translation is CAGGRWGENTGELFF. This chain joins TRBV6-5 and TRBJ2-2, with D possibly TRBD2 on 6 matching bases. V shed 11 bases and J shed 1 base, with 17 bases lying between them. There are 15 residues in the CDR3. Germline V CDR1 and CDR2: MNHEY, SVGAGI.

J is TRBJ2-7 and V is TRBV2; 10 nucleotides line up with TRBD1. Per the germline V gene, CDR1 is SNHLY and CDR2 is FYNNEI. V was pared by 8 bases and J by 1 base, with 8 bases of the junction left unmatched. CDR3 length: 15 residues. The CDR3 reads CASSRQGAPSYEQYF. The CDR3 DNA is TGTGCCAGCTCCAGACAGGGGGCCCCATCCTACGAGCAGTACTTC.